This passage covers 10 T cell receptor beta chains from one sample sequenced in a study of a mutant IDH1 vaccine in newly diagnosed glioma. Stated time point: week 35, safety follow-up. Topical imiquimod accompanied each vaccine dose, which consisted of 300 ug of mutant IDH1 20-mer peptide. Repertoires were generated with immunoSEQ multiplex PCR, while TCRdb's copy carries only in-frame clones and drops some. This table has roughly 52,000 clones, around 84% appearing once. For these receptors, no antigen is known. Sequencing used PBMCs, obtained from a glioma patient whose treatment included an IDH1 peptide vaccine. The receptors shown here come from a woman aged 18 to 35 with glioma.

The CDR3, as DNA: TGTGCCAGCAGCCGGTCGACAGGGGGGGGGACTGAAGCTTTCTTT. Its translation: CASSRSTGGGTEAFF. This sequence joins TRBV7-9 and TRBJ1-1; TRBD1 matches at 9 bases. This CDR3 is 15 amino acids long. Germline-derived CDR1 and CDR2 are SEHNR and FQNEAQ (reference sequence). Trimming at V came to 5 bases and at J to 5 bases, leaving 9 bases not matched to a gene.

The CDR3 loop is CASRGTDTQYF. The CDR3 bases are TGCGCCAGCAGAGGCACAGATACGCAGTATTTT. The chain combines TRBV4-1 with TRBJ2-3; D ambiguous. V shed 6 bases and J shed 1 base, with 2 bases lying between them. CDR3 length: 11 amino acids. Germline CDR1 and CDR2: MGHRA and YSYEKL.

The J gene is TRBJ2-1, the V gene TRBV7-2; 14 bases map to TRBD2. Germline values: CDR1 SGHTA, CDR2 FQGNSA. Trimming took 3 bases from V and 12 from J; bases not matched to a gene: 13. The CDR3 runs to 17 residues. The CDR3 region has the DNA TGTGCCAGCAGCTTTAGACTAGCGGGAGGGCCGCAGGTTGGGCAGTTCTTC. Its translation is CASSFRLAGGPQVGQFF.

This sequence joins TRBV6-1 and TRBJ1-5; D gene uncertain. The CDR3 extends over 13 amino acids. Germline V gene lookup returns CDR1 MNHNS and CDR2 SASEGT. V was pared by 4 bases and J by 6 bases, with 10 bases between. CDR3: CASSALAGQPQHF. The CDR3 region has the DNA TGTGCCAGCAGTGCCCTGGCCGGTCAGCCCCAGCATTTT.

This clone was counted only a few times. The CDR3 sequence is CASSLEFGNYGYTF. As DNA, the CDR3 is TGTGCCAGCAGCTTGGAGTTCGGGAACTATGGCTACACCTTC. The chain combines TRBV5-5 with TRBJ1-2; D uncertain. With 0 bases removed from V and 2 bases from J, the gap between germline ends came to 8 bases. Germline CDR1 reads SGHKS; CDR2 reads YYEKEE (reference sequence). The CDR3 covers 14 residues.

The chain recombines TRBV6-1 with TRBJ1-2; the D gene is possibly TRBD1 (6 bases). This CDR3 region has 15 residues. In germline, CDR1 is MNHNS, CDR2 SASEGT. The V end lost 6 bases, the J end lost 0 bases, and 14 bases lay between the germline ends. The CDR3 region has the DNA TGTGCCAGCAGGAGAGGGGGGACAACTAACTATGGCTACACCTTC. Protein: CASRRGGTTNYGYTF.

The rearrangement links TRBV9 to TRBJ2-7; TRBD2 matches at 7 bases. V lost 1 base to trimming and J lost 1 base; unmatched junction nucleotides: 11. The CDR3 consists of 17 residues. Germline V gives CDR1 SGDLS, CDR2 YYNGEE. The DNA for the CDR3 is TGTGCCAGCAGCGTAAAATTGGTGCGGGGGTCGTCCTACGAGCAGTACTTC. Protein sequence: CASSVKLVRGSSYEQYF.

This chain joins TRBV5-8 and TRBJ2-3; D tentatively fits TRBD1 or TRBD2 (5 bases each). The CDR3 runs to 15 residues. The germline gives CDR1 SGHTS, CDR2 YDEGEE. Trimming took off 0 bases at V and 2 bases at J, with 10 bases between the two ends. CDR3 sequence reads: CASSLGGRFTDTQYF. For the CDR3, the DNA is TGTGCCAGCAGCTTGGGGGGGAGATTCACAGATACGCAGTATTTT.

This sequence joins TRBV27 and TRBJ1-2; TRBD1 matches at 9 bases. Looked up from germline, CDR1 is MNHEY and CDR2 is SMNVEV (reference sequence). Germline trimming cut 1 base from V and 9 bases from J; bases unmatched to any gene: 6. CDR3 length: 14 amino acids. CDR3 sequence (DNA): TGTGCCAGCAGTTTATTGGGGACAGGGTCTAGCTACACCTTC. Encoded protein: CASSLLGTGSSYTF.

The chain recombines TRBV6-5 with TRBJ2-2, with TRBD1 matching over 7 bases. There are 14 residues in the CDR3. Germline CDR1 MNHEY, CDR2 SVGAGI. V was clipped by 6 bases and J by 0 bases; unmatched bases: 1. In DNA, the CDR3 is TGTGCCAGCAGAGGGACAGCGAACACCGGGGAGCTGTTTTTT. It specifies CASRGTANTGELFF.